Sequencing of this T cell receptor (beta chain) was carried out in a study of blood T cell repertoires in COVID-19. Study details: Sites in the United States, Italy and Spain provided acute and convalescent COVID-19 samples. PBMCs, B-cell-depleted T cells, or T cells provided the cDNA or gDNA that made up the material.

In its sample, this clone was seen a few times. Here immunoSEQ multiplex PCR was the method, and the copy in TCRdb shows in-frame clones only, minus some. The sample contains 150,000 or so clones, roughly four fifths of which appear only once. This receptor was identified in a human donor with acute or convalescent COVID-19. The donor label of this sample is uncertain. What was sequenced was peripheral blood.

CDR3 residues: CASSPDGNLLNTIYF. The CDR3 DNA reads TGTGCCAGCAGCCCGGACGGGAACCTGCTAAACACCATATATTTT. This chain connects TRBV3-1 (or the pseudogene TRBV3-2) to TRBJ1-3; D is unresolved. CDR1 is LGHDT and CDR2 is YNNKEL in the germline V gene (reference sequence). Trimming stripped 4 bases from V and 6 bases from J, with 16 bases between. This CDR3 comprises 15 residues.